The 27 T cell receptor beta chains presented below share a single source sample, sequenced in a study of CD8+CD57+ T cells in acquired aplastic anemia. The template for TCR beta VDJ and CDR3 sequence profiling was genomic DNA. MiXCR was run by TCRdb on the reads, yielding one entry per CDR3 protein. The top ten clones hold about 8.8% of a sample with 150,000 to 200,000 distinct CDR3 sequences, roughly half of them seen once. Sequenced patients had shown CD8+CD57+ cell expansion by flow cytometry. Material for sequencing was sorted CD4+, CD8+, or CD8+CD57+ T cells (not recorded which) from PBMCs. These receptors were taken from a human donor with aplastic anemia.

This clonotype was found many times. J is TRBJ1-3 and V is TRBV24-1, with D uncertain. Germline CDR1 reads KGHDR; CDR2 reads SFDVKD. This CDR3 spans 15 amino acids. Between the trimmed V and J ends, which lost 5 bases and 0 bases, there was a span of 10 bases. In nucleotides, the CDR3 is TGTGCCACCAGTGCGGGCCTGAACTCTGGAAACACCATATATTTT. It is translated as CATSAGLNSGNTIYF.

This chain joins TRBV2 and TRBJ1-5; TRBD1 matches at 9 bases. CDR1 SNHLY and CDR2 FYNNEI come from the germline V gene. Trimming cost V 5 bases and J 2 bases; bases outside gene matches: 1. The CDR3 spans 14 residues. CDR3 DNA sequence: TGTGCCAGCAGTTGGACAGGGGGCAATCAGCCCCAGCATTTT. Translation: CASSWTGGNQPQHF.

This sequence joins TRBV18 and TRBJ2-1; 15 bases map to TRBD2. CDR3 size: 19 residues. Trimming removed 3 bases from V and 1 base from J; junction bases left unmatched: 7. CDR1 is KGHSH and CDR2 is LQKENI in the germline V gene. Here the CDR3 DNA reads TGTGCCAGCTCACCTGGACTAGCGGGAGGGCCGACGTCCTACAATGAGCAGTTCTTC. It translates to CASSPGLAGGPTSYNEQFF.

The chain carries TRBV19 and TRBJ2-3; the D is unclear. Between the trimmed V and J ends, which lost 10 bases and 5 bases, there was a span of 16 bases. From germline, CDR1 is LNHDA and CDR2 SQIVND (reference sequence). This CDR3 comprises 13 residues. The CDR3 sequence: CATQERPLDTQYF. The CDR3 DNA follows: TGTGCCACCCAGGAAAGGCCATTAGATACGCAGTATTTT. Looking up the rest from reference TRBV19 and TRBJ2-3 gives the full variable domain: DGGITQSPKYLFRKEGQNVTLSCEQNLNHDAMYWYRQDPGQGLRLIYYSQIVNDFQKGDIAEGYSVSREKKESFPLTVTSAQKNPTAFYLCATQERPLDTQYFGPGTRLTVL.

The sample holds many counts of this clonotype. The chain recombines TRBV12-3 or TRBV12-4 with TRBJ1-1; the D is unclear. The CDR3 sequence is 13 residues long. Trimming left V 2 bases short and J 10 bases short, with 14 bases between. The CDR3 bases are TGTGCCAGCAGTTTAAGCCCCGGGATAGGAGCTTTCTTT. As protein: CASSLSPGIGAFF.

This clonotype was detected once. J is TRBJ2-7 and V is TRBV5-1; no reliable D call. This CDR3 region has 13 residues. Deletions cut 2 bases from V and 3 bases from J, with 9 bases between. The V gene's germline CDR1 is SGHRS and CDR2 YFSETQ. The CDR3 region is CASSLVNNYEQYF. In DNA, the CDR3 is TGCGCCAGCAGCTTAGTCAATAACTACGAGCAGTACTTC. Drawing the rest from reference TRBV5-1 and TRBJ2-7, the complete variable domain is KAGVTQTPRYLIKTRGQQVTLSCSPISGHRSVSWYQQTPGQGLQFLFEYFSETQRNKGNFPGRFSGRQFSNSRSEMNVSTLELGDSALYLCASSLVNNYEQYFGPGTRLTVT.

This clonotype was found a few times. A read error may account for a junction end that differs from germline. The V gene is TRBV30, the J gene TRBJ2-7; D is possibly TRBD2 (5 bases). The V gene's germline CDR1 is GTSNPN and CDR2 SVGIG (reference sequence). This CDR3 is built from 13 residues. The CDR3 coding sequence is TGTGCCTGGAGTCTACTACTAGGCTACGATCAGTACTTC. Translation gives CAWSLLLGYDQYF.

CDR3 region: CASSLGLAGPRGTDTQYF. The CDR3 nucleotides read TGTGCCAGCAGCCTGGGACTAGCGGGGCCACGGGGCACAGATACGCAGTATTTT. V is TRBV25-1 and J is TRBJ2-3; 13 nucleotides line up with TRBD2. V was clipped by 6 bases and J by 1 base; unmatched bases: 10. CDR1 is MGHDK, CDR2 SYGVNS, per germline. The CDR3 has 18 amino acids.

About this clonotype itself: A read error may be the cause here, since a much bigger clone is one base away. V usage is TRBV10-3 and J usage is TRBJ2-3, with D perhaps TRBD1 (6 bases). Trimming removed 6 bases from V and 2 bases from J, with 12 bases in between. Germline V gene data show CDR1 as ENHRY and CDR2 as SYGVKD. The CDR3 covers 14 residues. This CDR3 reads CAISGTTFTDTQYF. DNA for the CDR3: TGTGCCATCAGCGGGACAACTTTCACAGATACGCAGTATTTT.

This clonotype was picked up a small number of times. The chain recombines TRBV3-1 with TRBJ1-1, with D unclear. This CDR3 comprises 11 residues. V was clipped by 1 base and J by 5 bases, with 2 bases between them. Germline-derived CDR1 and CDR2 are LGHDT and YNNKEL (reference sequence). The CDR3 DNA sequence: TGTGCCAGCAGCCAAGGTACTGAAGCTTTCTTT. It is translated as CASSQGTEAFF.

This clonotype has just a few counts. The chain links TRBV29-1 to TRBJ2-7; 11 bases map to TRBD1. J gave up 6 bases and V 5 bases, and 12 bases lay outside the gene matches. Germline CDR1 reads SQVTM; CDR2 reads ANQGSEA. The CDR3 runs to 15 residues. CDR3 nucleotide sequence: TGCAGCGTTCAAACTGGGACAGGGGGAACCTCCGAGCAGTACTTC. It specifies CSVQTGTGGTSEQYF.

This clonotype has ten or more counts. The CDR3 DNA sequence: TGTGCCAGCAGAACAGGGGCAGGACAGCCCCAGCATTTT. It specifies CASRTGAGQPQHF. The V gene is TRBV11-3, the J gene TRBJ1-5, with 7 bases fitting TRBD1. With 6 bases clipped from V and 7 bases from J, the junction kept 6 bases outside the gene matches. The germline gives CDR1 SGHNT, CDR2 YENEEA. The CDR3 consists of 13 residues.

This clonotype has a count of ten or more. The chain has TRBV19 and TRBJ2-7; perhaps TRBD1 as D (5 bases). Trimming left V 7 bases short and J 5 bases short, with 18 bases between. The CDR3 runs to 14 residues. The V gene's germline CDR1 is LNHDA and CDR2 SQIVND (reference sequence). The CDR3 DNA reads as TGTGCCAGTACCAGGGTGCTCTCTAATAACGAGCAGTACTTC. This codes for CASTRVLSNNEQYF. Full variable domain (missing parts from reference TRBV19 and TRBJ2-7): DGGITQSPKYLFRKEGQNVTLSCEQNLNHDAMYWYRQDPGQGLRLIYYSQIVNDFQKGDIAEGYSVSREKKESFPLTVTSAQKNPTAFYLCASTRVLSNNEQYFGPGTRLTVT.

The J gene is TRBJ2-3, the V gene TRBV24-1; no definite D call. This CDR3 region has 14 residues. V was cut by 4 bases and J by 2 bases, with 9 bases left in between. CDR1 is KGHDR, CDR2 SFDVKD, per germline. CDR3 bases: TGTGCCACCAGTGACCCACTTTACACAGATACGCAGTATTTT. This gives the protein CATSDPLYTDTQYF.

CDR3 residues: CASSPRDRRRVNTEAFF. In nucleotides, the CDR3 is TGTGCCAGCTCACCCCGGGACAGAAGGAGGGTGAACACTGAAGCTTTCTTT. The chain couples TRBV18 to TRBJ1-1; 7 bases are shared with TRBD1. Germline CDR1 is KGHSH and CDR2 is LQKENI. Trimming cost V 3 bases and J 0 bases; bases outside gene matches: 10. This CDR3 has 17 residues.

This clonotype appeared once. The gene calls are TRBV10-1 and TRBJ2-2; perhaps TRBD2 as D (7 bases). Trimming pared 3 bases from V and 3 bases from J, leaving 17 bases between. Germline CDR1 WNHNN, CDR2 SYGVQD (reference sequence). The CDR3 spans 17 residues. The CDR3 DNA is TGCGCCAGCAGTGAAGGGGGGGAAGGTTGGCACACCGGGGAGCTGTTTTTT. Protein: CASSEGGEGWHTGELFF.

Only a few counts were recorded for this clonotype. The genes are TRBV24-1 and TRBJ1-2; no clear D gene. CDR3 length: 12 residues. V was clipped by 1 base and J by 5 bases, with 4 bases between them. CDR1 is KGHDR, CDR2 SFDVKD, per germline. The CDR3 DNA reads as TGTGCCACCAGTGATTTCGGTTATGGCTACACCTTC. As protein: CATSDFGYGYTF.

This chain connects TRBV7-2 to TRBJ1-2, with unresolved D. Trimming took 2 bases from V and 8 from J, leaving 9 bases between them. The germline CDR1 and CDR2 sequences are SGHTA and FQGNSA. The CDR3 is made up of 12 amino acids. In DNA form, the CDR3 reads TGTGCCAGCAGCTTAAGGACGGAAGGCTACACCTTC. This translates into CASSLRTEGYTF.

To note about this clonotype: At one of its ends the junction is not consistent with the germline gene, which may arise from a read error. This chain joins TRBV15 and TRBJ1-1; TRBD1 aligns across 8 bases. CDR1 is LNHNV, CDR2 YYDKDF, per germline (reference sequence). The CDR3 consists of 13 residues. CDR3 coding DNA: TGTGCCACCCGCACAGGGGGAGGCACTGAGGCTTTCTTT. Its protein product is CATRTGGGTEAFF. Drawing the rest from reference TRBV15 and TRBJ1-1, the complete variable domain is DAMVIQNPRYQVTQFGKPVTLSCSQTLNHNVMYWYQQKSSQAPKLLFHYYDKDFNNEADTPDNFQSRRPNTSFCFLDIRSPGLGDTAMYLCATRTGGGTEAFFGQGTRLTVV.

The chain links TRBV7-6 to TRBJ1-4; 8 bases map to TRBD1. After removal of 5 bases from V and 7 bases from J, the junction contained 6 bases not matched to a gene. Germline lookup yields CDR1 SGHVS and CDR2 FNYEAQ. The CDR3 is made up of 14 amino acids. Here the CDR3 reads CASSPDRVSEKLFF. The DNA for the CDR3 is TGTGCCAGCAGCCCGGACAGGGTCAGTGAAAAACTGTTTTTT. Full variable domain (remainder filled in from reference TRBV7-6 and TRBJ1-4): GAGVSQSPRYKVTKRGQDVALRCDPISGHVSLYWYRQALGQGPEFLTYFNYEAQQDKSGLPNDRFSAERPEGSISTLTIQRTEQRDSAMYRCASSPDRVSEKLFFGSGTQLSVL.

CDR3: CASSQDRAGYYGYTF. In nucleotides, the CDR3 is TGCGCCAGCAGCCAAGATAGGGCAGGGTACTATGGCTACACCTTC. The chain recombines TRBV4-3 with TRBJ1-2, with D perhaps TRBD1 (5 bases). The CDR3 contains 15 residues. The V and J ends lost 0 bases and 3 bases respectively, with 11 bases between them. Germline CDR1 reads LGHNA; CDR2 reads YSLEER.

This clonotype was seen many times. The chain has TRBV7-2 and TRBJ1-4; D ambiguous. With 3 bases removed from V and 0 bases from J, the gap between germline ends came to 14 bases. This CDR3 comprises 17 residues. CDR1 SGHTA and CDR2 FQGNSA come from the germline V gene. The CDR3, as DNA: TGTGCCAGCAGCTTGCGTGGTCGGGCAGCAACTAATGAAAAACTGTTTTTT. Translation: CASSLRGRAATNEKLFF.

This clonotype was counted between two and nine times. The chain links TRBV3-1 to TRBJ2-5; unclear D gene. V lost 4 bases, J lost 9 bases, and 15 bases lay in between. This CDR3 spans 13 amino acids. Germline V CDR1 and CDR2: LGHDT, YNNKEL (reference sequence). The CDR3 nucleotides are TGTGCCAGCAGCCTTACCCTTCGGTTTTCCCAGTACTTC. Amino acid sequence: CASSLTLRFSQYF.

This clonotype was seen a handful of times. The V call is TRBV12-3 or TRBV12-4, the J call TRBJ1-2; D not certain. The V end was cut by 3 bases, the J end by 4 bases, with 24 bases between. CDR3 length: 18 residues. The DNA of the CDR3 is TGTGCCAGCAGTTTCCTATTTACACGGCGGGCGTTTTCCTATGGCTACACCTTC. Protein sequence: CASSFLFTRRAFSYGYTF.

This clonotype was seen at least ten times. This sequence joins TRBV24-1 and TRBJ2-1; weak D call: TRBD2 (6 bases). The CDR3 loop spans 14 amino acids. The V end was cut by 3 bases, the J end by 9 bases, with 14 bases between. The germline CDR1 and CDR2 sequences are KGHDR and SFDVKD. The CDR3 loop reads CATSDPGKAGEQFF. In DNA, the CDR3 is TGTGCCACCAGTGATCCCGGGAAAGCGGGTGAGCAGTTCTTC.

The CDR3 coding sequence is TGTGCCGCGCGAACGGGACTGAACACTGAAGCTTTCTTT. Protein product: CAARTGLNTEAFF. V gene TRBV6-2 or TRBV6-3 combines with J gene TRBJ1-1; D may be TRBD1 (5 bases). CDR1 and CDR2 from the germline V gene are MNHEY and SVGEGT. The CDR3 extends over 13 amino acids. V shed 11 bases and J shed 0 bases, with 13 bases lying between them.

This sequence joins TRBV7-9 and TRBJ2-7, with TRBD2 matching 7 bases. CDR1 and CDR2 (germline): SEHNR, FQNEAQ (reference sequence). V trimming: 5 bases; J trimming: 3 bases; junction bases outside the gene matches: 7. The CDR3 has 14 amino acids. CDR3 protein: CASSRGLVGYEQYF. The CDR3 nucleotides are TGTGCCAGCAGCCGTGGACTAGTGGGCTACGAGCAGTACTTC.